The 20 T cell receptor beta chains in this list originate from one sample, sequenced in a study of blood T cell repertoires in COVID-19. Clones were read by immunoSEQ multiplex PCR, and TCRdb kept only the in-frame ones, dropping some. The table has 450,000 or so clones, approximately 90% seen once. The sequencing sample was made of peripheral blood. The source is a woman in her thirties or forties with COVID-19, enrolled during active disease.

The CDR3 region is CASSQPGTASTDTQYF. CDR3 in DNA: TGTGCCAGCAGCCAACCCGGGACAGCTAGCACAGATACGCAGTATTTT. This chain uses TRBV28 with TRBJ2-3, with 7 bases lining up with TRBD1. The ends lost 6 bases at V and 0 bases at J; junction bases unmatched: 9. CDR1 is MDHEN, CDR2 SYDVKM, per germline. This CDR3 has 16 residues.

The genes are TRBV5-1 and TRBJ2-5, with 8 bases identical to TRBD1. The CDR3 is 16 amino acids. V lost 0 bases, J lost 4 bases, and 8 bases stayed unmatched. Germline CDR1 is SGHRS and CDR2 is YFSETQ. The CDR3 DNA follows: TGCGCCAGCAGCTTGGATGGACAGGGAATGGGAGAGACCCAGTACTTC. This encodes CASSLDGQGMGETQYF. Variable domain in full (rest from reference TRBV5-1 and TRBJ2-5): KAGVTQTPRYLIKTRGQQVTLSCSPISGHRSVSWYQQTPGQGLQFLFEYFSETQRNKGNFPGRFSGRQFSNSRSEMNVSTLELGDSALYLCASSLDGQGMGETQYFGPGTRLLVL.

The chain employs TRBV19 and TRBJ2-3; 7 bases are a match to TRBD2. Germline-derived CDR1 and CDR2 are LNHDA and SQIVND (reference sequence). The trim removed 4 bases at V and 0 bases at J, leaving 4 bases unmatched. The CDR3 is 15 residues long. CDR3 residues: CASSTTSTSTDTQYF. CDR3 sequence (DNA): TGTGCCAGTAGTACGACTAGCACTAGCACAGATACGCAGTATTTT.

V and J are TRBV7-3 and TRBJ1-1, with D perhaps matching TRBD1 (6 bases). V lost 2 bases to trimming and J lost 3 bases, with 13 bases between them. This CDR3 contains 15 residues. The germline V gene has CDR1 SGHTA and CDR2 FQGTGA. The DNA of the CDR3 is TGTGCCAGCAGCTTAGGGGGCCCGCGGGACACTGAAGCTTTCTTT. Its protein is CASSLGGPRDTEAFF.

This clone has more than one count but fewer than ten. The chain employs TRBV6-5 and TRBJ1-1, with 9 positions matching TRBD1. Germline CDR1 is MNHEY and CDR2 is SVGAGI. The CDR3 spans 14 residues. Losses at the gene ends were 6 bases for V and 4 bases for J; bases not matched to a gene: 6. The CDR3 DNA follows: TGTGCCAGCAGGGGACAGGGATCTGCCACTGAAGCTTTCTTT. It translates to CASRGQGSATEAFF.

CDR3 region: CALTSGNYEQYF. The DNA for the CDR3 is TGTGCTTTGACTAGCGGAAACTACGAGCAGTACTTC. The J gene is TRBJ2-7, the V gene TRBV30; 9 bases are a match to TRBD2. CDR3 size: 12 residues. CDR1 is GTSNPN and CDR2 is SVGIG in the germline V gene (reference sequence).

CDR3 nucleotides: TGTGCCAGCAGCTTACACCCCGGGACAGGGCTTAACTATGGCTACACCTTC. It codes for CASSLHPGTGLNYGYTF. This sequence joins TRBV7-2 and TRBJ1-2, with 9 nucleotides matching TRBD1. The germline V gene has CDR1 SGHTA and CDR2 FQGNSA. The CDR3 spans 17 residues. V gave up 2 bases and J gave up 1 base; unmatched junction bases: 8.

The genes are TRBV10-3 and TRBJ2-6; 7 nucleotides align to TRBD1. There are 15 residues in the CDR3. CDR1 ENHRY and CDR2 SYGVKD come from the germline V gene. The junction had 2 bases not matched to a gene; V was cut back by 6 bases and J by 0 bases. This CDR3 reads CAIRAGGSGANVLTF. The CDR3, as DNA: TGTGCCATCAGGGCAGGGGGCTCTGGGGCCAACGTCCTGACTTTC.

V and J are TRBV19 and TRBJ2-5; D unresolved. Germline lookup yields CDR1 LNHDA and CDR2 SQIVND (reference sequence). The CDR3 has 14 residues. V lost 4 bases, J lost 2 bases, and 11 bases lay in between. The CDR3 nucleotides read TGTGCCAGTAGTACCCCTCCCCCGCAAGAGACCCAGTACTTC. Its protein is CASSTPPPQETQYF.

V is TRBV7-9 and J is TRBJ1-3, with 8 bases identical to TRBD1. CDR1 is SEHNR and CDR2 is FQNEAQ in the germline V gene (reference sequence). The CDR3 sequence is 12 residues long. With 8 bases clipped from V and 4 bases from J, the junction kept 1 base outside the gene matches. The CDR3 region is CASGTGGNTIYF. The DNA for the CDR3 is TGTGCCAGCGGGACAGGAGGAAACACCATATATTTT.

This chain links TRBV10-2 with TRBJ2-7; 8 bases map to TRBD1. In germline, CDR1 is WSHSY, CDR2 SAAADI. This CDR3 region has 13 residues. The V gene end was trimmed by 6 bases and the J gene end by 4 bases; junction bases not matched to a gene: 5. The CDR3 DNA is TGCGCCAGCAGAAGGGACAGGAGATACGAGCAGTACTTC. Protein sequence: CASRRDRRYEQYF.

The rearrangement joins TRBV7-2 to TRBJ2-1; TRBD1 agrees at 7 bases. Germline CDR1 and CDR2: SGHTA and FQGNSA. J was trimmed by 1 base and V by 7 bases; bases with no gene match: 7. CDR3 size: 15 residues. The CDR3: CASILGTVSYNEQFF. DNA for the CDR3: TGTGCCAGCATCCTAGGGACAGTATCCTACAATGAGCAGTTCTTC.

The chain has TRBV5-6 and TRBJ1-6; 11 nucleotides align to TRBD1. Per germline, CDR1 SGHDT and CDR2 YYEEEE. The CDR3 runs 15 residues. The trim removed 3 bases at V and 9 bases at J, leaving 5 bases unmatched. CDR3 nucleotide sequence: TGTGCCAGCAGCTCTCGGGACAGGGGGTCTTCACCCCTCCACTTT. It yields the protein CASSSRDRGSSPLHF. Filled out from reference TRBV5-6 and TRBJ1-6, the complete variable domain reads DAGVTQSPTHLIKTRGQQVTLRCSPKSGHDTVSWYQQALGQGPQFIFQYYEEEERQRGNFPDRFSGHQFPNYSSELNVNALLLGDSALYLCASSSRDRGSSPLHFGNGTRLTVT.

The sample holds one count of this clone. This chain uses TRBV10-3 with TRBJ1-4; 7 nucleotides agree with TRBD1. The J segment lost 3 bases and the V segment lost 6 bases, leaving 4 bases of the junction unmatched. The V gene's germline CDR1 is ENHRY and CDR2 SYGVKD. This CDR3 comprises 14 residues. The CDR3 coding sequence is TGTGCCATCAGGAGGGACAGCCCTAATGAAAAACTGTTTTTT. Its translation: CAIRRDSPNEKLFF.

The V gene is TRBV7-3, the J gene TRBJ2-3, with D possibly being TRBD1 (6 bases). Germline CDR1 SGHTA, CDR2 FQGTGA. V shed 5 bases and J shed 8 bases, with 20 bases lying between them. The CDR3 loop spans 15 amino acids. The CDR3 loop reads CASSHGQTGGGTQYF. The CDR3 DNA reads as TGTGCCAGCAGCCATGGACAGACGGGTGGAGGTACGCAGTATTTT.

The V gene is TRBV7-2, the J gene TRBJ2-3; 12 nucleotides align to TRBD2. The CDR3 length is 16 residues. Germline assignment: CDR1 SGHTA and CDR2 FQGNSA. J gave up 5 bases and V 5 bases, and 8 bases lay outside the gene matches. The CDR3 coding sequence is TGTGCCAGCAGCGCAGGACTAGCGGGGTTGGGAGATACGCAGTATTTT. It translates to CASSAGLAGLGDTQYF.

The sample holds one count of this clone. This chain connects TRBV15 to TRBJ1-2; 9 bases match TRBD1. The CDR3 totals 16 residues. After removal of 3 bases from V and 4 bases from J, the junction contained 9 bases not matched to a gene. From germline, CDR1 is LNHNV and CDR2 YYDKDF (reference sequence). Written as DNA, the CDR3 is TGTGCCACCAGCAGCCACGGACAGGGGTCCCCCTATGGCTACACCTTC. Translating gives CATSSHGQGSPYGYTF.

The DNA of the CDR3 is TGTGCCAGCTCACCACAGTGGCGGGCCGAAGCTTTCTTT. This codes for CASSPQWRAEAFF. The chain is built from TRBV18 and TRBJ1-1; no clear D. V lost 1 base and J lost 8, with 11 bases in between. The CDR3 sequence is 13 residues long. CDR1 is KGHSH and CDR2 is LQKENI in the germline V gene.

This sequence joins TRBV5-1 and TRBJ2-1, with 7 bases fitting TRBD1. The CDR3 sequence is 13 residues long. The V gene's germline CDR1 is SGHRS and CDR2 YFSETQ. V gave up 4 bases and J gave up 3 bases; unmatched junction bases: 1. CDR3 in DNA: TGCGCCAGCAGCGGGGACAGCTACAATGAGCAGTTCTTC. This sequence encodes CASSGDSYNEQFF.

The chain links TRBV30 to TRBJ1-5; no clear D gene. CDR3 length equals 15 residues. V was cut by 0 bases and J by 4 bases, with 13 bases left in between. Germline loops: CDR1 GTSNPN, CDR2 SVGIG (reference sequence). The CDR3 protein is CAWSVGSLLNQPQHF. CDR3 DNA: TGTGCCTGGAGTGTGGGCTCTCTCCTAAATCAGCCCCAGCATTTT.